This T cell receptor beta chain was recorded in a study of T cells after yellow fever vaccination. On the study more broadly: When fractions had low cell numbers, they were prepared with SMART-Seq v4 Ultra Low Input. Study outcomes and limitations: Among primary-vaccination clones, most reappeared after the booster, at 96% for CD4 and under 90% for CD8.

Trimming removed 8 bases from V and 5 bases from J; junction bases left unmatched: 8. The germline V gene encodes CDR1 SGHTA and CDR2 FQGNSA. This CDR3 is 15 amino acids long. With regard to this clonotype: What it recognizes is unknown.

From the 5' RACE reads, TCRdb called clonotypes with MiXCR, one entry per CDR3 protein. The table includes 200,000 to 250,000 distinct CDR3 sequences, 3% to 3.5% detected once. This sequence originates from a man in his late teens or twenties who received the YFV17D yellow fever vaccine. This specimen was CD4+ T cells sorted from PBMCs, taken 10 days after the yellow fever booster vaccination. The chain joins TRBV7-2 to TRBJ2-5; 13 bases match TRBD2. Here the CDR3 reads CASAKLAGGPETQYF. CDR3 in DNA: TGTGCCAGCGCTAAACTAGCGGGGGGGCCTGAGACCCAGTACTTC.